This TCR beta chain was retrieved from a study of shared clonotypes between healthy human individuals. Study-wide background: Donors had three CD4 naive, three CD4 memory, two CD8 naive and one CD8 memory plate apiece.

This clone appeared once. Its antigen remains unknown. V was trimmed by 3 bases and J by 5 bases, leaving 15 bases between them. The CDR3 has 14 residues. Germline V gene data show CDR1 as SGDLS and CDR2 as YYNGEE. Study findings and constraints: Since donors were few, the genetic and exposure-history diversity represented was limited.

Measured with immunoSEQ multiplex PCR; TCRdb has only the in-frame clones, and not every one. The table has about 2.2 million clones, around 95% seen once. CD45RO-negative cells were positively selected for CCR7, leaving out terminally differentiated effector memory CD45RA+ cells. The chain uses TRBV9 and TRBJ2-7; a weak D match, TRBD1 (6 bases). Sequenced input: naive CD8+ T cells from PBMCs. This TCR came from a young man in good health. Some clones in this sample may be carry-over from other donors' samples. The DNA for the CDR3 is TGTGCCAGCAGCGCGGGGCGGACAGACAACGAGCAGTACTTC. Residues: CASSAGRTDNEQYF.